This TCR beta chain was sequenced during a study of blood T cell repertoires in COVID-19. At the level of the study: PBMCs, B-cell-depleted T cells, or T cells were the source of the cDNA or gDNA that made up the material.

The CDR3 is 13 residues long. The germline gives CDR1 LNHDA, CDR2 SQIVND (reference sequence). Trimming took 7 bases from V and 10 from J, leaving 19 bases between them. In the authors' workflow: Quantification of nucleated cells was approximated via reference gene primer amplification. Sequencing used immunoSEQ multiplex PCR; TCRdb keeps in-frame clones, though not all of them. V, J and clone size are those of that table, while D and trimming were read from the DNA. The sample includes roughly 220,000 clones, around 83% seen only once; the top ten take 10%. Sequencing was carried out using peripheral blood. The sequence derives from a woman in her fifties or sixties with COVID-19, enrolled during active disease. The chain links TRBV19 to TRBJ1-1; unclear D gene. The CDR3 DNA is TGTGCCAGTACCTACGCGGGTTATAACTCAGCTTTCTTT. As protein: CASTYAGYNSAFF. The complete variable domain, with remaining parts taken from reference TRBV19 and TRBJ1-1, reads DGGITQSPKYLFRKEGQNVTLSCEQNLNHDAMYWYRQDPGQGLRLIYYSQIVNDFQKGDIAEGYSVSREKKESFPLTVTSAQKNPTAFYLCASTYAGYNSAFFGQGTRLTVV.